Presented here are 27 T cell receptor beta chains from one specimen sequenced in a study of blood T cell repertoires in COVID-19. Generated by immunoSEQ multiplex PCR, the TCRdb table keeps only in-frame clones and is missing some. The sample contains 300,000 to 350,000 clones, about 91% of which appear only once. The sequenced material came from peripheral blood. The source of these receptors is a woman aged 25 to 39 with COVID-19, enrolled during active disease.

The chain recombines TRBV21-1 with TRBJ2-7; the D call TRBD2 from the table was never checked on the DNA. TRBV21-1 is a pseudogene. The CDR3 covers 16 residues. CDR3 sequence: CASSRISGGPCYEQYF. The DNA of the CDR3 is TGTGCCAGCAGCAGGATTAGCGGGGGGCCTTGCTACGAGCAGTACTTC.

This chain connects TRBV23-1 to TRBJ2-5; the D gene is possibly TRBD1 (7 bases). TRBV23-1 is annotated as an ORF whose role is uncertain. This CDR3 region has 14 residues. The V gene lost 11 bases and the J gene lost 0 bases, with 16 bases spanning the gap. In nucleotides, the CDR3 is TGCGCCGAGCGCGGCAGGGGGGACCAAGAGACCCAGTACTTC. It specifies CAERGRGDQETQYF.

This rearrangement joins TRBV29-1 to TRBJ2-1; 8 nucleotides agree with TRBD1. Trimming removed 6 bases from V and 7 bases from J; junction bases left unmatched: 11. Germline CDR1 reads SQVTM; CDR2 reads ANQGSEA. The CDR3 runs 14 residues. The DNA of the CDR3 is TGCAGCGTGGCATACAGGGGGATGAAAAATGAGCAGTTCTTC. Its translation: CSVAYRGMKNEQFF.

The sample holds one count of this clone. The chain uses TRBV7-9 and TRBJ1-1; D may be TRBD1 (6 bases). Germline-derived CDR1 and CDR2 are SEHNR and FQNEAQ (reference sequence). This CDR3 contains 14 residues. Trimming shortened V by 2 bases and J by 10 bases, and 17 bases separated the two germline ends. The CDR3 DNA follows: TGTGCCAGCAGCTTACTTGGCGGGGGCTTTCTAGCTTTCTTT. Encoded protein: CASSLLGGGFLAFF.

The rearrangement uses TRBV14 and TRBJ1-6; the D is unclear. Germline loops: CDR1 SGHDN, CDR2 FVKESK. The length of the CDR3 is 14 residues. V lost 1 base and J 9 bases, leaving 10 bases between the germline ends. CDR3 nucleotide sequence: TGTGCCAGCAGCCAAGTCCCGGGTTTTTCACCCCTCCACTTT. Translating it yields CASSQVPGFSPLHF.

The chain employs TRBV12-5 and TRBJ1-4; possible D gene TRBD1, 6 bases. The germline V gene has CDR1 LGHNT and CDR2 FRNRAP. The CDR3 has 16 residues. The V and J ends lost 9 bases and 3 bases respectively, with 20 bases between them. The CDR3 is CASLPGAQGPNEKLFF. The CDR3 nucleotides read TGTGCTAGCCTCCCCGGGGCACAGGGACCTAATGAAAAACTGTTTTTT. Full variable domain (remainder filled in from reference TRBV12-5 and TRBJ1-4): DARVTQTPRHKVTEMGQEVTMRCQPILGHNTVFWYRQTMMQGLELLAYFRNRAPLDDSGMPKDRFSAEMPDATLATLKIQPSEPRDSAVYFCASLPGAQGPNEKLFFGSGTQLSVL.

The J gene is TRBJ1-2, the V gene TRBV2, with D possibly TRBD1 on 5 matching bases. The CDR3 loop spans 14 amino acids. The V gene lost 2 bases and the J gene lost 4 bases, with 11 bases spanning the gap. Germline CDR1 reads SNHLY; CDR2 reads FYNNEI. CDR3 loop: CASSETGRAYGYTF. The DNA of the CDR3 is TGTGCCAGCAGTGAAACCGGCAGGGCCTATGGCTACACCTTC.

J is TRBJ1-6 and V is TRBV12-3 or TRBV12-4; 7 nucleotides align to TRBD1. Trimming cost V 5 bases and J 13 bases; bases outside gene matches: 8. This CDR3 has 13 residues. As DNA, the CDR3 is TGTGCCAGCAGTGGTACAGGGGTTTACCCCCTCCACTTT. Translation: CASSGTGVYPLHF.

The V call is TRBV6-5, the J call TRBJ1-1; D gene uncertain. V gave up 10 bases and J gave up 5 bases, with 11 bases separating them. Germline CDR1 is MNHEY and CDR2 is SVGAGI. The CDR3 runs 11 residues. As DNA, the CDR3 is TGTGCCACGGGCGGGGAAACTGAAGCTTTCTTT. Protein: CATGGETEAFF.

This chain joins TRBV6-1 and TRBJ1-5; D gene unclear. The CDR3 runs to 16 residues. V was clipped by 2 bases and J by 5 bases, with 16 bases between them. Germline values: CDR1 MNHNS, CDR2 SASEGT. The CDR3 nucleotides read TGTGCCAGCAGTGAAAATAGGAGAGGGTTTGATCAGCCCCAGCATTTT. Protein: CASSENRRGFDQPQHF.

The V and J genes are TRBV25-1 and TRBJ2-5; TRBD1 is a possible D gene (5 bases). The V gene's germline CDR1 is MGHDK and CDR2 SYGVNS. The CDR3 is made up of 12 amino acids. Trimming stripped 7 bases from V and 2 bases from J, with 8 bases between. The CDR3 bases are TGTGCCAGCACAGGGCATCAAGAGACCCAGTACTTC. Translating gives CASTGHQETQYF.

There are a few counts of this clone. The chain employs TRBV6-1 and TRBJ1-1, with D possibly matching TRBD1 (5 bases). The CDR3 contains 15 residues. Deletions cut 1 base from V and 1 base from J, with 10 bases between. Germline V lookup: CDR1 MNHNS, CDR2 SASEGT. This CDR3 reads CASSEVRQTNTEAFF. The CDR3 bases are TGTGCCAGCAGTGAAGTCAGACAGACGAACACTGAAGCTTTCTTT.

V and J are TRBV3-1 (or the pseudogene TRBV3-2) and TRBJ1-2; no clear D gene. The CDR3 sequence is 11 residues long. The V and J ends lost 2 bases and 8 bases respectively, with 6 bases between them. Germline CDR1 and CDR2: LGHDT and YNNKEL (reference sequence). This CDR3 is CASSQFRGYTF. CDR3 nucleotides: TGTGCCAGCAGCCAATTCCGGGGCTACACCTTC.

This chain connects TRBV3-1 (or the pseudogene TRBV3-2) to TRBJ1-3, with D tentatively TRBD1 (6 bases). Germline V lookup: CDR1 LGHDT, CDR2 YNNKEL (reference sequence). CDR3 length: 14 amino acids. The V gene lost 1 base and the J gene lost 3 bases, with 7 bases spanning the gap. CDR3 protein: CASSQGTVGNTIYF. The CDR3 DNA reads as TGTGCCAGCAGCCAAGGGACAGTTGGAAACACCATATATTTT.

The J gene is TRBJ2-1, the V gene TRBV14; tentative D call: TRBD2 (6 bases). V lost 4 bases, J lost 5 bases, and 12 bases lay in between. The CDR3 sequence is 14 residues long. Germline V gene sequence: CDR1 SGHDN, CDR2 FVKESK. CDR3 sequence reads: CASSRPSGDNEQFF. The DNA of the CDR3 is TGTGCCAGCAGCCGCCCTTCGGGGGACAATGAGCAGTTCTTC.

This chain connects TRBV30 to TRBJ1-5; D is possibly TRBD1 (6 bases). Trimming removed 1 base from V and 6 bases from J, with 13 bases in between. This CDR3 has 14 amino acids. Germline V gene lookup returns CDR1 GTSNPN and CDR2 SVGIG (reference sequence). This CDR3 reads CAWSGQVVGQPQHF. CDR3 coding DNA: TGTGCCTGGAGTGGACAGGTCGTAGGTCAGCCCCAGCATTTT.

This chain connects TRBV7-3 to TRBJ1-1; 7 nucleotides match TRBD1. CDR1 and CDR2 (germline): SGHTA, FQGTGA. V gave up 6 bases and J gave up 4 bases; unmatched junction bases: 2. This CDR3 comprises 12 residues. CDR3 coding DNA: TGTGCCAGCAGTCCAGGGGGCACTGAAGCTTTCTTT. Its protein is CASSPGGTEAFF.

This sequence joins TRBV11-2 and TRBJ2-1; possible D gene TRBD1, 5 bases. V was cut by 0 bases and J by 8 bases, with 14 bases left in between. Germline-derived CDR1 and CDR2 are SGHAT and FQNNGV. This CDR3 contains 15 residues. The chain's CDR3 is CASSLEQGWVHEQFF. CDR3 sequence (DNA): TGTGCCAGCAGCTTAGAGCAGGGATGGGTTCATGAGCAGTTCTTC.

CDR3 residues: CASSRTEAVEQFF. The CDR3 DNA follows: TGTGCCAGCAGCCGGACAGAGGCCGTTGAGCAGTTCTTC. V usage is TRBV7-2 and J usage is TRBJ2-1; D may be TRBD1 (6 bases). Germline loops: CDR1 SGHTA, CDR2 FQGNSA. The CDR3 extends over 13 amino acids. Trimming left V 5 bases short and J 9 bases short, with 14 bases between.

In nucleotides, the CDR3 is TGTGCCAGTCACAAACAGGATACCGGTCTCAAACTGTTTTTT. This gives the protein CASHKQDTGLKLFF. The chain is built from TRBV19 and TRBJ1-4; D may be TRBD1 (5 bases). Germline V gives CDR1 LNHDA, CDR2 SQIVND (reference sequence). This CDR3 is 14 amino acids long. Between the trimmed V and J ends, which lost 8 bases and 11 bases, there was a span of 21 bases.

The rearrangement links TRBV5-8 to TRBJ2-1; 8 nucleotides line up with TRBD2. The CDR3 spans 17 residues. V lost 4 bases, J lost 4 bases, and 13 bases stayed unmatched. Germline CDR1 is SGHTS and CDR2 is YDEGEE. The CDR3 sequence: CASSTLILAGRYNEQFF. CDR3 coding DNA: TGTGCCAGCAGCACCCTTATTTTAGCGGGGCGATACAATGAGCAGTTCTTC. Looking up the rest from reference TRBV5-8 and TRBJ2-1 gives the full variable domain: EAGVTQSPTHLIKTRGQQATLRCSPISGHTSVYWYQQALGLGLQFLLWYDEGEERNRGNFPPRFSGRQFPNYSSELNVNALELEDSALYLCASSTLILAGRYNEQFFGPGTRLTVL.

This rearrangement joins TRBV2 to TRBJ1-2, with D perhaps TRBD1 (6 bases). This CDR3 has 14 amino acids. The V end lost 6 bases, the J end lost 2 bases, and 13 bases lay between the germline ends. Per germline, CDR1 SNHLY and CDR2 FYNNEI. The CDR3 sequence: CASRSGTRNYGYTF. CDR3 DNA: TGTGCCAGCAGGTCCGGGACACGGAACTATGGCTACACCTTC. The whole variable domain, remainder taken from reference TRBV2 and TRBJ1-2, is EPEVTQTPSHQVTQMGQEVILRCVPISNHLYFYWYRQILGQKVEFLVSFYNNEISEKSEIFDDQFSVERPDGSNFTLKIRSTKLEDSAMYFCASRSGTRNYGYTFGSGTRLTVV.

The CDR3 sequence is CASSGGWTGGNTIYF. For the CDR3, the DNA is TGTGCCAGCAGCGGAGGGTGGACGGGCGGAAACACCATATATTTT. The V gene is TRBV7-9, the J gene TRBJ1-3; D is uncertain. Germline assignment: CDR1 SEHNR and CDR2 FQNEAQ (reference sequence). Trimming cost V 5 bases and J 4 bases, with 15 bases left between them. The CDR3 runs to 15 residues.

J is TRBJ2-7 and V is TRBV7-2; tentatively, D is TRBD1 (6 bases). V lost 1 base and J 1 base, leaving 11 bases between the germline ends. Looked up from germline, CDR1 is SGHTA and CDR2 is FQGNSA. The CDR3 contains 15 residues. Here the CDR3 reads CASSLGGGLSYEQYF. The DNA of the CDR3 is TGTGCCAGCAGCTTAGGTGGGGGCCTTTCCTACGAGCAGTACTTC.

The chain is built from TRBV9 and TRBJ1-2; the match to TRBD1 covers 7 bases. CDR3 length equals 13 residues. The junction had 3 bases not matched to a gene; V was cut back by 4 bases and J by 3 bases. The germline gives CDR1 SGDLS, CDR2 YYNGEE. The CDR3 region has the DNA TGTGCCAGCAGCCCCGGGACAGACTATGGCTACACCTTC. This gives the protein CASSPGTDYGYTF.

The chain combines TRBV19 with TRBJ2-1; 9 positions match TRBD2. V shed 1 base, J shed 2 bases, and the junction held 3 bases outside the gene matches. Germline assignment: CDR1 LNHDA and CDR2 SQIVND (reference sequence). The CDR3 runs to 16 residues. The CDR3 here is CASSIVGGGAYNEQFF. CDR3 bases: TGTGCCAGTAGTATAGTGGGCGGGGGGGCCTACAATGAGCAGTTCTTC.

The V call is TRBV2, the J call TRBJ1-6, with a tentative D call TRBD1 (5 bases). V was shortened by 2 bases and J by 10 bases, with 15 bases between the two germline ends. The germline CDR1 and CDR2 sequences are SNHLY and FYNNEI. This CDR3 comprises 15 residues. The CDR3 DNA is TGTGCCAGCAGTGAACAACGGGGGTTAGGGTCACCCCTCCACTTT. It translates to CASSEQRGLGSPLHF.